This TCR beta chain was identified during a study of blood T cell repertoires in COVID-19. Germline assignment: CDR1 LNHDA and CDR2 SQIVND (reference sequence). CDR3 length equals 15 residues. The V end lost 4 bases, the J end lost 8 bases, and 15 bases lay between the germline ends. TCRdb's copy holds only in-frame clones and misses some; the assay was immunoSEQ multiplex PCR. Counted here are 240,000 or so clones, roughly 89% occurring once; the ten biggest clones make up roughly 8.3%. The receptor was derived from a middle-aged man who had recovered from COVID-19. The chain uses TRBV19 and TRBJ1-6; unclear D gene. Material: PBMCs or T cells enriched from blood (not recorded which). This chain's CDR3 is CASSTRREGYSPLHF. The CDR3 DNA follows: TGTGCCAGTAGTACTCGTCGGGAAGGGTATTCACCCCTCCACTTT.